The clone carrying this TCR beta chain came up a few times. Its target is unknown. This sample is part of a study of T cells after yellow fever vaccination. Study-wide findings and caveats: A large majority of primary-vaccination clones showed up again after the booster (96% CD4, roughly 91% CD8).

TCRdb called the 5' RACE reads again in MiXCR, with one record for every CDR3 protein. The sample lists some 420,000 distinct CDR3 sequences, roughly a sixth occurring once. J was trimmed by 7 bases and V by 6 bases; bases with no gene match: 4. CDR1 SQVTM and CDR2 ANQGSEA come from the germline V gene. The length of the CDR3 is 11 residues. The chain has TRBV29-1 and TRBJ1-2, with 8 bases aligning to TRBD1. The sequence derives from a man aged 18 to 29 who received the YFV17D yellow fever vaccine. The starting material was PBMCs, obtained before the yellow fever booster vaccination. The CDR3 bases are TGCAGCGTCACAGGGGGTTTTGGCTACACCTTC. Its protein product is CSVTGGFGYTF.